The 10 T cell receptor beta chains given below trace back to one sample, sequenced in a study of metastatic and nonmetastatic thyroid tumors. With MiXCR, TCRdb reprocessed the PCR reads. Of some 5,200 clones listed, 25% to 35% were seen once; the top ten hold roughly 25%. Each patient went into thyroid surgery without having received any treatment. The sequenced sample was adjacent normal tissue. The receptors were sampled from a female donor with papillary thyroid cancer or a benign thyroid nodule (not recorded which). Some clones in this sample may be carry-over from other donors' samples.

Turning to this clone: At one end the junction does not follow the germline gene, possibly because of a read error. The sample holds other DNA sequences that translate to the same CDR3. The CDR3: CAWSVIGSYGYTF. The DNA for the CDR3 is TGTGCCTGGAGTGTAATCGGCAGCTATGGATACACCTTC. The chain carries TRBV30 and TRBJ1-2; D is ambiguous. There are 13 residues in the CDR3. The germline CDR1 and CDR2 sequences are GTSNPN and SVGIG (reference sequence).

The chain links TRBV7-8 to TRBJ1-1; maybe TRBD1 (6 bases). CDR3 length: 16 amino acids. CDR1 and CDR2 from the germline V gene are SGHVS and FQNEAQ. Deletions cut 4 bases from V and 5 bases from J, with 20 bases between. DNA for the CDR3: TGTGCCAGCAGCTCCCCCTTGGGGCAGGGGAGAACTGAAGCTTTCTTT. It codes for CASSSPLGQGRTEAFF. The complete variable domain, with remaining parts taken from reference TRBV7-8 and TRBJ1-1, reads GAGVSQSPRYKVAKRGQDVALRCDPISGHVSLFWYQQALGQGPEFLTYFQNEAQLDKSGLPSDRFFAERPEGSVSTLKIQRTQQEDSAVYLCASSSPLGQGRTEAFFGQGTRLTVV.

The rearrangement joins TRBV20-1 to TRBJ2-3; D is undetermined. The V and J ends lost 6 bases and 2 bases respectively, with 9 bases between them. CDR1 DFQATT and CDR2 SNEGSKA come from the germline V gene (reference sequence). The CDR3 totals 12 residues. CDR3 nucleotides: TGCAGTGCGCCGATAGACACAGATACGCAGTATTTT. It translates to CSAPIDTDTQYF.

This chain joins TRBV11-2 and TRBJ2-2, with D possibly matching TRBD2 (5 bases). CDR1 and CDR2 from the germline V gene are SGHAT and FQNNGV. Between the trimmed V and J ends, which lost 1 base and 7 bases, there was a span of 16 bases. The CDR3 sequence is 16 residues long. Written as DNA, the CDR3 is TGTGCCAGCAGCTTAGGAGGGAACGGAATAAACGGGGAGCTGTTTTTT. Protein product: CASSLGGNGINGELFF.

The sample holds a few counts of this clone. The J gene is TRBJ2-3, the V gene TRBV20-1, with D unclear. Germline lookup yields CDR1 DFQATT and CDR2 SNEGSKA (reference sequence). The V gene lost 8 bases and the J gene lost 4 bases, with 13 bases spanning the gap. The CDR3 loop spans 12 amino acids. The CDR3 nucleotides read TGCAGTCCAAAGACAAGGGCAGATACGCAGTATTTT. Its translation is CSPKTRADTQYF.

The gene calls are TRBV9 and TRBJ1-2; D gene uncertain. The length of the CDR3 is 14 residues. V was clipped by 0 bases and J by 0 bases, with 6 bases between them. Germline V gives CDR1 SGDLS, CDR2 YYNGEE. DNA for the CDR3: TGTGCCAGCAGCGTAGGTGGAGCTAACTATGGCTACACCTTC. Encoded protein: CASSVGGANYGYTF.

As concerns this clone: The sample contains more than one DNA sequence encoding this CDR3. The chain recombines TRBV11-2 with TRBJ1-2; 7 bases map to TRBD1. This CDR3 region has 15 residues. Germline assignment: CDR1 SGHAT and CDR2 FQNNGV. J lost 5 bases, V lost 0 bases, and 6 bases had no gene match. The CDR3 sequence is CASSLDQGVSYGYTF. The CDR3 DNA follows: TGTGCCAGCAGCTTAGACCAGGGGGTGTCGTATGGCTACACCTTC.

Notes on this clone: This may stem from a read error, because a much larger clone lies one nucleotide away. This chain links TRBV5-1 with TRBJ1-6, with 11 bases lining up with TRBD1. Germline CDR1 is SGHRS and CDR2 is YFSETQ. The CDR3 totals 16 residues. Trimming at V came to 3 bases and at J to 8 bases, leaving 7 bases not matched to a gene. The CDR3 region has the DNA TGCGCCAGCAGCTCCGGGGACAGGGGGAAGGATTCACCCCTCCACTTT. Protein sequence: CASSSGDRGKDSPLHF.

This clone has just a few counts. This sequence joins TRBV3-1 and TRBJ2-5, with D tentatively TRBD1 (6 bases). This CDR3 is 14 amino acids long. The germline gives CDR1 LGHDT, CDR2 YNNKEL (reference sequence). V was trimmed by 2 bases and J by 4 bases, leaving 11 bases between them. The CDR3 region is CASSQRGSGETQYF. The CDR3 DNA is TGTGCCAGCAGCCAAAGGGGGTCGGGAGAGACCCAGTACTTC.

The rearrangement joins TRBV6-1 to TRBJ2-7; D might be TRBD1 or TRBD2, each matching 5 bases. Germline lookup yields CDR1 MNHNS and CDR2 SASEGT. The CDR3 runs to 16 residues. V was clipped by 6 bases and J by 3 bases, with 21 bases between them. In DNA, the CDR3 is TGTGCCAGCAGCCTGAGGCCGGGGCAGGGCGTCTACGAGCAGTACTTC. Amino acids: CASSLRPGQGVYEQYF.